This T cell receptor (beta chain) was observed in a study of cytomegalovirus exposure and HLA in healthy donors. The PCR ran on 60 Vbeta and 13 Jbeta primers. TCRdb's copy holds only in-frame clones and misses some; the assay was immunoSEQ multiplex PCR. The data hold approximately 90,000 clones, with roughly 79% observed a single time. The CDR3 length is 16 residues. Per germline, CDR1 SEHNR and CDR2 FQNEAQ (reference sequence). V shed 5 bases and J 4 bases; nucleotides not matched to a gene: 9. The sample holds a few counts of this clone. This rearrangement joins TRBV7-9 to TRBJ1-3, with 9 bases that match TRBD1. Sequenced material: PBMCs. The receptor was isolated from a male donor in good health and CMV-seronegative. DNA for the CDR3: TGTGCCAGCAGCCTTACAGGGGGCGCGGGAGGAAACACCATATATTTT. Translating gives CASSLTGGAGGNTIYF.